This TCR beta chain was documented in a study of blood T cell repertoires in COVID-19. Across the whole study: Acute and convalescent COVID-19 samples came from the United States, Italy and Spain. T cells, B-cell-depleted T cells, or PBMCs supplied cDNA or gDNA.

Original analysis: Nucleated cell number was recorded as an estimate derived from reference gene primer amplification. Sequencing used immunoSEQ multiplex PCR; TCRdb keeps in-frame clones, though not all of them. V, J and clone size derive from that table, while D and trimming were established from the DNA sequence. The repertoire holds around 700,000 clones, with about nine tenths as singletons. This clone was recorded only once. The CDR3 length is 13 residues. J was trimmed by 3 bases and V by 6 bases; bases with no gene match: 4. Germline V gene lookup returns CDR1 SNHLY and CDR2 FYNNEI. Sample: peripheral blood. The sequence derives from a woman aged 18-30 years with acute or convalescent COVID-19. The chain couples TRBV2 to TRBJ1-1; 7 nucleotides line up with TRBD1. CDR3 residues: CASSLGTDTEAFF. CDR3 DNA: TGTGCCAGCAGCCTGGGGACAGACACTGAAGCTTTCTTT.